A single TCR beta chain is shown here with its context. As yet, its antigen is unknown. A read error is possible here, since a much larger clone lies one base away. This entry belongs to a study of neurological immune-mediated disorders. 2 million unsorted PBMCs were stored in RNAlater at -80 °C before RNA extraction. CDR1 is SGHRS and CDR2 is YFSETQ in the germline V gene. This CDR3 is built from 13 residues. Trimming left V 4 bases short and J 10 bases short, with 12 bases between. Notes on the study in general: Private repertoires in all groups were suggested, as expanded clones shared no CDR3 amino acid sequences across subjects.

Synthesis of cDNA used 5'RACE (with 10-nucleotide random UMIs). TCRdb processed the 5' RACE reads anew with MiXCR; each CDR3 protein has one entry. The top ten clones hold 4% to 5.5% of a sample with tens of thousands of distinct CDR3 sequences, 6% to 8.5% of them seen once. The V call is TRBV5-1, the J call TRBJ1-6, with D tentatively TRBD1 (5 bases). Sequencing was performed on PBMCs. This TCR derives from a woman aged 35 to 49 in good health. CDR3 sequence reads: CASSPGRESPLHF. CDR3 DNA sequence: TGCGCCAGCAGCCCGGGACGTGAATCACCCCTCCACTTT.